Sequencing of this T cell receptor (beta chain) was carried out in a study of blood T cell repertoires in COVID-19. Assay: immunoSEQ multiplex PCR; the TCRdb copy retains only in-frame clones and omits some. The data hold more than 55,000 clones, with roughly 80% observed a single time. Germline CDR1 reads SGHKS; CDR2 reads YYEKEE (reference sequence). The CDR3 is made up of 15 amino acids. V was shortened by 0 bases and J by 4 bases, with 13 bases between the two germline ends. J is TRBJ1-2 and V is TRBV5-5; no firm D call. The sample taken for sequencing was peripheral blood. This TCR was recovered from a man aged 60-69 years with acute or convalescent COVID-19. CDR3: CASSLAAGNSYGYTF. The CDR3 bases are TGTGCCAGCAGCTTGGCGGCAGGTAATAGCTATGGCTACACCTTC.